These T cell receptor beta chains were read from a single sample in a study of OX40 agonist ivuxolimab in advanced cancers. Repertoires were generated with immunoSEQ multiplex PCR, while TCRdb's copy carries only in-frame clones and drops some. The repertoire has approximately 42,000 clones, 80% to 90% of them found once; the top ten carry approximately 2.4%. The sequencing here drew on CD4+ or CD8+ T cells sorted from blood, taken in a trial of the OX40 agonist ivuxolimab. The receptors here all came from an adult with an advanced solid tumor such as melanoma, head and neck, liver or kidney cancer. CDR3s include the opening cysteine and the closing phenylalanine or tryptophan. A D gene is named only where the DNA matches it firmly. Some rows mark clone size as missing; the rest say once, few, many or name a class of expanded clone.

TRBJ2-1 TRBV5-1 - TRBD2 CASSLETLANGGREQFF TGCGCCAGCAGCCTGGAGACTTTGGCGAACGGGGGGAGGGAGCAGTTCTTC
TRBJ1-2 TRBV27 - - CASSFSTGDIYGYTF TGTGCCAGCAGTTTTTCGACAGGCGACATCTATGGCTACACCTTC
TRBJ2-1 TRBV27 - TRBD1 CASSFGTEYNEQFF TGTGCCAGCAGTTTTGGGACAGAATACAATGAGCAGTTCTTC
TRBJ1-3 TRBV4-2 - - CASSQRSGQSGNTIYF TGTGCCAGCAGCCAACGTTCGGGGCAATCGGGAAACACCATATATTTT
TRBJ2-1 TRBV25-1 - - CASSDLTGEQFF TGTGCCAGCAGTGACCTTACGGGAGAGCAGTTCTTC
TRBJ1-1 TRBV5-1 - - CASSIGPEDTEAFF TGCGCCAGCAGCATCGGACCGGAAGACACTGAAGCTTTCTTT
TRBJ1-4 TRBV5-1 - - CASSLTPGRSNEKLFF TGCGCCAGTAGCCTGACGCCGGGACGATCTAATGAAAAACTGTTTTTT
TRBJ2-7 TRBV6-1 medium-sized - CASSEGMGYEQYF TGTGCCAGCAGTGAAGGGATGGGCTACGAGCAGTACTTC
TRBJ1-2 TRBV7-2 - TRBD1 CASGRGQGLSDGYTF TGTGCCAGCGGCCGGGGACAGGGACTTTCAGATGGCTACACCTTC
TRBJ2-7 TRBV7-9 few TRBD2 CASSLPTVREGSYEQYF TGTGCCAGCAGCTTACCCACCGTGCGGGAGGGTTCCTACGAGCAGTACTTC
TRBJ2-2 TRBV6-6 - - CATRRTNTGELFF TGTGCCACCAGGCGGACGAACACCGGGGAGCTGTTTTTT
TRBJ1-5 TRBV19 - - CATKGGRNSNQPQHF TGTGCCACCAAAGGAGGGAGGAATAGCAATCAGCCCCAGCATTTT
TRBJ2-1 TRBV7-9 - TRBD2 CASSPAPGLAGVNEQFF TGTGCCAGCAGCCCTGCCCCGGGACTAGCGGGAGTAAATGAGCAGTTCTTC
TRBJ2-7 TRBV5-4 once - CASSLTSGHEQYF TGTGCCAGCAGCCTGACTAGTGGTCACGAGCAGTACTTC